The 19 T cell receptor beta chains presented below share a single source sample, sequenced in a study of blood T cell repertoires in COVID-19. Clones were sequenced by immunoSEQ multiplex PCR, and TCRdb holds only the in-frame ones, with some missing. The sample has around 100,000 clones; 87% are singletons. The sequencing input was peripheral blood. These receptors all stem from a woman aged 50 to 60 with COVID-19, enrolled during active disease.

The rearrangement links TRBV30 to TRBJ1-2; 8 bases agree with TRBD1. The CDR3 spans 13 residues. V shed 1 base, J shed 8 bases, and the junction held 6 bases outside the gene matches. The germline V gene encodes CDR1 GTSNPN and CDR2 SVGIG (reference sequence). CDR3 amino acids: CAWSGQGALGYTF. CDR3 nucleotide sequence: TGTGCCTGGAGTGGGCAGGGGGCGTTGGGCTACACCTTC.

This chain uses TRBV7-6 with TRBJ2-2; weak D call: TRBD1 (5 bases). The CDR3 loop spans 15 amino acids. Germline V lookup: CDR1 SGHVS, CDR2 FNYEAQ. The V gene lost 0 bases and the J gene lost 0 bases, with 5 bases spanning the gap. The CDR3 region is CASSLAGANTGELFF. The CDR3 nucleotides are TGTGCCAGCAGCTTAGCAGGGGCGAACACCGGGGAGCTGTTTTTT.

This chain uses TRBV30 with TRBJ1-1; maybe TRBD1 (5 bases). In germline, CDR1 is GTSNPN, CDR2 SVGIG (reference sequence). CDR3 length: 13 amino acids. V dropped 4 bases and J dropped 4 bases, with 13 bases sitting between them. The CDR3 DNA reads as TGTGCCTGGAAAGGGTCGGGACTCACTGAAGCTTTCTTT. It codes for CAWKGSGLTEAFF.

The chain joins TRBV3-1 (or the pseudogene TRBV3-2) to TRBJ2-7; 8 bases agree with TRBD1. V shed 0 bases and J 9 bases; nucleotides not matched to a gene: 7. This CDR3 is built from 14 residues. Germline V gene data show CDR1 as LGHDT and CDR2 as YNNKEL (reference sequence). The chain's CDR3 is CASSQDTTGGRQYF. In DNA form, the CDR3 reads TGTGCCAGCAGCCAAGATACCACAGGGGGAAGGCAGTACTTC.

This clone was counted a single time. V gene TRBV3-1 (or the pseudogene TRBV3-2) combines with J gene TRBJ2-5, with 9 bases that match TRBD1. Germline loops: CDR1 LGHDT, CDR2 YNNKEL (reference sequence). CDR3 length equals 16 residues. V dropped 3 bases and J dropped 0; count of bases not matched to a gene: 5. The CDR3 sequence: CASSHGDRAYQETQYF. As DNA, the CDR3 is TGTGCCAGCAGCCATGGGGACAGGGCGTACCAAGAGACCCAGTACTTC.

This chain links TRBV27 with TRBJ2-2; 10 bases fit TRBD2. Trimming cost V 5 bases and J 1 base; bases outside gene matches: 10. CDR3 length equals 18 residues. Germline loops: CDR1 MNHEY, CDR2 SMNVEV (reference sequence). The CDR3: CASSTTLRLAGNTGELFF. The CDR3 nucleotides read TGTGCCAGCAGTACAACACTGCGACTAGCGGGGAACACCGGGGAGCTGTTTTTT.

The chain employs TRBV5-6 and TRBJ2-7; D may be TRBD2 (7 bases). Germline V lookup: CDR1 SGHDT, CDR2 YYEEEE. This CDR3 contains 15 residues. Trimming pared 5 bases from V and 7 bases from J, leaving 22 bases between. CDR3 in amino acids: CASRANGGASGEQYF. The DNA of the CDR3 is TGTGCCAGCAGAGCAAATGGGGGGGCATCAGGAGAGCAGTACTTC.

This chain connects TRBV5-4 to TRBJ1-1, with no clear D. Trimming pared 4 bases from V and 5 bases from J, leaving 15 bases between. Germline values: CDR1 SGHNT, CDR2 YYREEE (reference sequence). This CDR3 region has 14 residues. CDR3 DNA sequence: TGTGCCAGCAGCCCCAGAGAGGGAGGGACTGAAGCTTTCTTT. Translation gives CASSPREGGTEAFF. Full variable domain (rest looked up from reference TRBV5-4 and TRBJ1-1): ETGVTQSPTHLIKTRGQQVTLRCSSQSGHNTVSWYQQALGQGPQFIFQYYREEENGRGNFPPRFSGLQFPNYSSELNVNALELDDSALYLCASSPREGGTEAFFGQGTRLTVV.

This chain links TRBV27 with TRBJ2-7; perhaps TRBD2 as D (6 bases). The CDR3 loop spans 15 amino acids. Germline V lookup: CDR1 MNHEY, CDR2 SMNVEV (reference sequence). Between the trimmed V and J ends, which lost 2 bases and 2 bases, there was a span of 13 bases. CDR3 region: CASSLASAGTYEQYF. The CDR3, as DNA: TGTGCCAGCAGTTTAGCTAGCGCGGGGACCTACGAGCAGTACTTC.

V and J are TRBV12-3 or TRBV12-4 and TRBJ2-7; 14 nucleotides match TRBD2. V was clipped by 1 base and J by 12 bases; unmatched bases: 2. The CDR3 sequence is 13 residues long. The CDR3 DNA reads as TGTGCCAGCAGTTTAGGACTAGCGGGGGGGTGGTACTTC. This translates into CASSLGLAGGWYF.

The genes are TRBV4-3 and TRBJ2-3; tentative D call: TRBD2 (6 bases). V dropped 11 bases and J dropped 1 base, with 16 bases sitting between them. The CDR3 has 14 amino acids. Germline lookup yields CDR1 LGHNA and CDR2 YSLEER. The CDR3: CASGGATGTDTQYF. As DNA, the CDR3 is TGCGCCTCAGGAGGGGCCACCGGCACAGATACGCAGTATTTT.

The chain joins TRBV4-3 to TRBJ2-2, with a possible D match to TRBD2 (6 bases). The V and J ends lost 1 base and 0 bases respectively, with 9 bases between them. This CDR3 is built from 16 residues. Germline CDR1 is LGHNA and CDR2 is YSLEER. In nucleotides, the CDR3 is TGCGCCAGCAGCCAAGGTGGCGGGGCGAACACCGGGGAGCTGTTTTTT. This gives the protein CASSQGGGANTGELFF.

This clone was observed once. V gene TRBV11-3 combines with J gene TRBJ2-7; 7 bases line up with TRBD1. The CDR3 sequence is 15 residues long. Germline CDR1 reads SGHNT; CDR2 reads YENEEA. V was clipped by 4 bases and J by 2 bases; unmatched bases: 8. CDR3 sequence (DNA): TGTGCCAGCAGCTCCCAACAGGGGCCTCCCTACGAGCAGTACTTC. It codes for CASSSQQGPPYEQYF.

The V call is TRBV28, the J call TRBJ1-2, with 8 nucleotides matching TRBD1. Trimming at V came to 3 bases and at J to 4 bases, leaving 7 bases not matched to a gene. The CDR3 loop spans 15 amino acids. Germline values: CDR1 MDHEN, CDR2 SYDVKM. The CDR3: CASSFPDRGIYGYTF. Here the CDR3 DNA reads TGTGCCAGCAGTTTTCCCGACAGGGGCATCTATGGCTACACCTTC.

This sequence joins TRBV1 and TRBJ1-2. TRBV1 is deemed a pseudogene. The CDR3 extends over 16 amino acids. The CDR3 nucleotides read TGCACCAGCAGCCAAGTCGAGGGGAGGGGTGACTATGGCTACACCTTC. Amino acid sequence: CTSSQVEGRGDYGYTF.

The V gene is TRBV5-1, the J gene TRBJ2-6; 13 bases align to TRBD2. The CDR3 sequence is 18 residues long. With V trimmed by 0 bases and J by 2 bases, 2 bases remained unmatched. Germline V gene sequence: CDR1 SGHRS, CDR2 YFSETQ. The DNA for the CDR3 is TGCGCCAGCAGCTTGGCGGGGACTAGCGGGGCTGGGGCCAACGTCCTGACTTTC. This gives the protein CASSLAGTSGAGANVLTF.

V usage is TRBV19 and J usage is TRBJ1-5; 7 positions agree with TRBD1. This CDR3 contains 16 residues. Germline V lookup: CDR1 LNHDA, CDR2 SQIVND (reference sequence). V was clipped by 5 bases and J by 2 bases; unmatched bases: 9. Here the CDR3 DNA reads TGTGCCAGTAGTCCCCCTCGAGGACAGGGCAATCAGCCCCAGCATTTT. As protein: CASSPPRGQGNQPQHF.

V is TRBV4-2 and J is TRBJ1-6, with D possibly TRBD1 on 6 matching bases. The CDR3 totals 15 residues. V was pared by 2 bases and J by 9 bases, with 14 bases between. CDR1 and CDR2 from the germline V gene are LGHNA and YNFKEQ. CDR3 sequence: CASSQQGTLSSPLHF. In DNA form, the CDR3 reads TGTGCCAGCAGCCAACAGGGGACATTAAGTTCACCCCTCCACTTT.

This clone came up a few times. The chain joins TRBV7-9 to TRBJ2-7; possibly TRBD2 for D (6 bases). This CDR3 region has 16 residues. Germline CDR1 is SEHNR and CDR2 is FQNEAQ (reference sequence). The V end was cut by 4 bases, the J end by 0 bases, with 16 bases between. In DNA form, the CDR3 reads TGTGCCAGCAGCTCGACCGGGGGTCTGAGCTCCTACGAGCAGTACTTC. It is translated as CASSSTGGLSSYEQYF. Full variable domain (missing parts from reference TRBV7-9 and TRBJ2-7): DTGVSQNPRHKITKRGQNVTFRCDPISEHNRLYWYRQTLGQGPEFLTYFQNEAQLEKSRLLSDRFSAERPKGSFSTLEIQRTEQGDSAMYLCASSSTGGLSSYEQYFGPGTRLTVT.